Sequencing of this TCR beta chain was carried out in a study of CD8 T cells in ankylosing spondylitis. Regarding this clonotype: Antigen unknown.

The CDR3 has 14 residues. Trimming left V 2 bases short and J 2 bases short, with 10 bases between. CDR1 SGHTA and CDR2 FQGTGA come from the germline V gene. TCRdb re-called the 5' RACE reads through MiXCR, storing one row per CDR3 protein. The data show fewer than 250,000 distinct CDR3 sequences, roughly 32% seen once. Study results and caveats: Disease-linked clones bore a CD8+ phenotype and were relatively rare in peripheral blood.

Sequencing input: blood, either unsorted or a sorted T cell fraction (not recorded which). This sequence joins TRBV7-3 and TRBJ2-7; tentative D call: TRBD2 (5 bases). The receptor's source is a male donor with ankylosing spondylitis or in good health (not recorded which). CDR3 sequence (DNA): TGTGCCAGCAGCTTACTAACTAGGGCCTACGAGCAGTACTTC. Encoded protein: CASSLLTRAYEQYF.